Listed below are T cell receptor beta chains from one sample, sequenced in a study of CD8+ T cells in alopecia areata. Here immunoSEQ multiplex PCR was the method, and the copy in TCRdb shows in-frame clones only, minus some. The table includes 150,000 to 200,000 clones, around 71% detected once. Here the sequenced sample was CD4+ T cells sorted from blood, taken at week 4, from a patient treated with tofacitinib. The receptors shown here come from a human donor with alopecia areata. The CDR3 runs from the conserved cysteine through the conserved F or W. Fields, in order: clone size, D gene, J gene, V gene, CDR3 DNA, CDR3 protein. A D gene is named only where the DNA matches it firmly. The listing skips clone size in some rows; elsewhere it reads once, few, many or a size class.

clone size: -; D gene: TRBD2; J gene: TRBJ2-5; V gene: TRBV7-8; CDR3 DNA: TGCGCCAGCAGCCCCTGGACTAGCGAACGCAAGGAGACCCAGTACTTC; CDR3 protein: CASSPWTSERKETQYF
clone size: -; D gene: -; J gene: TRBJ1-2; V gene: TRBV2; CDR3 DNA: TGTGCCAGCACTAAGGACAGTCCCACTAACTATGGCTACACCTTC; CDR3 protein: CASTKDSPTNYGYTF
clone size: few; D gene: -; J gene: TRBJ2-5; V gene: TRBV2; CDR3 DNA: TGTGCCAGCAAAATTGGAGAGACCCAGTACTTC; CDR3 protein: CASKIGETQYF
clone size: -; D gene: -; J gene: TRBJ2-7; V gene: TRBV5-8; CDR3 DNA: TGTGCCAGCAGCTTAGGACGGCTCATGGGCTACGAGCAGTACTTC; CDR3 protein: CASSLGRLMGYEQYF
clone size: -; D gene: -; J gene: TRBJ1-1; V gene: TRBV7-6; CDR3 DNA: TGTGCCAGCAGCCTGGGACTCGCGAACACTGAAGCTTTCTTT; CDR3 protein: CASSLGLANTEAFF
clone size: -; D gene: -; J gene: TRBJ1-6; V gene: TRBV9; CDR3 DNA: TGTGCCAGCAGCGCCGAGGGAGAAAGTTCACCCCTCCACTTT; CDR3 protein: CASSAEGESSPLHF
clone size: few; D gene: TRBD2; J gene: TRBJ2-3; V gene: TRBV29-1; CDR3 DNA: TGCAGCGCGGTAGCGGGGGGGCCAGATACGCAGTATTTT; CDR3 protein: CSAVAGGPDTQYF
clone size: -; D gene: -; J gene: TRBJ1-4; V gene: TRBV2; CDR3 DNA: TGTGCCAGCATGGTGGAGGGGATCGAAAAACTGTTTTTT; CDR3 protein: CASMVEGIEKLFF
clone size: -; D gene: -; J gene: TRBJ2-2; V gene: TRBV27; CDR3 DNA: TGTGCCAGCAGTCCGATCCCGTGGGGGGAAGGGACCGGGGAGCTGTTTTTT; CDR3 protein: CASSPIPWGEGTGELFF
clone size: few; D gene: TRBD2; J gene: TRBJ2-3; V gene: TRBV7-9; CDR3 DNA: TGTGCCAGCAGCTTAATAGCGGGGAGGCCAGATACGCAGTATTTT; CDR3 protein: CASSLIAGRPDTQYF
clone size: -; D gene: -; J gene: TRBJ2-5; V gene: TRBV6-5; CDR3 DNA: TGTGCCAGCAGTTACCAGGGGGGGCGGCAAGAGACCCAGTACTTC; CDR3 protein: CASSYQGGRQETQYF
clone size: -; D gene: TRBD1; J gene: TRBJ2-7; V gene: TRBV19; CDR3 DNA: TGTGCCAGTAGTATGGACAGGGGGCTCGACGAGCAGTACTTC; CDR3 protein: CASSMDRGLDEQYF
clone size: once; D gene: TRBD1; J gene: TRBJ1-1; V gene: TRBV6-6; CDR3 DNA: TGTGCCAGCAGTTGGACAGGGGGCCCGACTGAAGCTTTCTTT; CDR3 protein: CASSWTGGPTEAFF
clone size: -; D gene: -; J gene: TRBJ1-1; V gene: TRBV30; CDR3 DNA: TGTGCCTGGAGTAAGACCGGGATCAACTTGGGTATCTTT; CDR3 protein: CAWSKTGINLGIF
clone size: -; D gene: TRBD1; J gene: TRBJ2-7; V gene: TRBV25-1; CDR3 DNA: TGTGCCAGCAGTGGGGACAGGAGCTCCTACGAGCAGTACTTC; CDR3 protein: CASSGDRSSYEQYF
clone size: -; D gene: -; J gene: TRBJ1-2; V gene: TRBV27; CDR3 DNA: TGTGCCAGCCGTGGGACATTGGGTGGCTACACCTTC; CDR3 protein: CASRGTLGGYTF